This TCR beta chain was profiled in a study of blood T cell repertoires in COVID-19. Study details: Acute and convalescent COVID-19 samples came from the United States, Italy and Spain. Sample material is recorded as cDNA or gDNA derived from T cells, B-cell-depleted T cells, or PBMCs.

In the original workflow: How many nucleated cells were present was estimated from reference gene primer amplification. Clones were sequenced by immunoSEQ multiplex PCR, and TCRdb holds only the in-frame ones, with some missing. V, J and clone size reflect that table, while D and trimming were determined from the DNA. The sample includes 90,000 to 120,000 clones, approximately 91% of them seen just once. CDR1 and CDR2 (germline): KGHSH, LQKENI. The V and J ends lost 2 bases and 6 bases respectively, with 10 bases between them. This CDR3 has 13 amino acids. The chain links TRBV18 to TRBJ1-2; perhaps TRBD1 as D (6 bases). The TCR originated in an older woman with acute or convalescent COVID-19. The sequencing input was peripheral blood. The CDR3, as DNA: TGTGCCAGCTCACCAGAGAGGACAGATGGCTACACCTTC. This sequence encodes CASSPERTDGYTF.